This is a list of T cell receptor beta chains from one sample in a study of identical twins. TCRdb re-called the 5' RACE reads through MiXCR, storing one row per CDR3 protein. The data hold 550,000 to 800,000 distinct CDR3 sequences, with about 7.6% observed a single time. The same specimen was also included in a second study, on yellow fever vaccine responses in identical twins.

The sample comprised PBMCs. Receptors were obtained from a woman between 18 and 29 years old in good health. CDR3s include the opening cysteine and the closing phenylalanine or tryptophan. A D gene is named only where the DNA matches it firmly. A row's size may be missing; if present it is once, few, many or a size class.

D gene	clone size	V gene	J gene	CDR3 DNA	CDR3 protein
TRBD2	many	TRBV7-9	TRBJ2-1	TGTGCCAGCAGCTTAGGGACTAGCGGGGGCCTCTACAATGAGCAGTTCTTC	CASSLGTSGGLYNEQFF
.	.	TRBV9	TRBJ2-3	TGTGCCAGCAGCGGCTTAGGCGCTGGGATGGGCGATACGCAGTATTTT	CASSGLGAGMGDTQYF
.	many	TRBV14	TRBJ2-1	TGTGCCAGCAGCCAAGCCCGGAACTACAATGAGCAGTTCTTC	CASSQARNYNEQFF
.	many	TRBV10-3	TRBJ1-5	TGTGCCACCAAAGCACCGGAGAGCAATCAGCCCCAGCATTTT	CATKAPESNQPQHF
TRBD2	many	TRBV20-1	TRBJ2-5	TGCAGTGAACGACCGGGACTAGCGGTGGAGACCCAGTACTTC	CSERPGLAVETQYF
.	few	TRBV6-5	TRBJ2-7	TGTGCCAGCAGTTACCCGAAGAGCTACGAGCAGTACTTC	CASSYPKSYEQYF
TRBD2	many	TRBV7-9	TRBJ2-5	TGTGCCAGCGCTCGGCGGGGGTCGGTACAAGAGACCCAGTACTTC	CASARRGSVQETQYF
.	many	TRBV5-1	TRBJ2-1	TGCGCCAGCAGCTTGGTTCCAAATAATGAGCAGTTCTTC	CASSLVPNNEQFF
.	many	TRBV20-1	TRBJ2-4	TGCAGTGCTAGCCGGGATTCGGCCAAAAACATTCAGTACTTC	CSASRDSAKNIQYF
.	.	TRBV5-1	TRBJ2-3	TGCGCCAGCAGAGACGGGGGAGGCATGGATACGCAGTATTTT	CASRDGGGMDTQYF
.	many	TRBV20-1	TRBJ2-3	TGCAGTGCAACCGGGACTAGCACAGATACGCAGTATTTT	CSATGTSTDTQYF
.	few	TRBV7-6	TRBJ2-3	TGTGCCAGCAGCTTAGAAGTAGCAACAGATACGCAGTATTTT	CASSLEVATDTQYF
.	many	TRBV2	TRBJ1-5	TGTGCCAGCAGCCCACTTAGCAATCAGCCCCAGCATTTT	CASSPLSNQPQHF
.	.	TRBV20-1	TRBJ2-1	TGCAGTGCTGGGACGGAATTCCAGTTCTTC	CSAGTEFQFF
.	.	TRBV3-1	TRBJ2-5	TGTGCCAGCAGCCAAGGTTGGCGGGGTTACCAAGAGACCCAGTACTTC	CASSQGWRGYQETQYF
.	many	TRBV9	TRBJ2-1	TGTGCCAGCAGCGTCTCCCGGAACAGGGACTACAATGAGCAGTTCTTC	CASSVSRNRDYNEQFF
TRBD2	many	TRBV7-6	TRBJ2-1	TGTGCCAGCAGCTTACGACTAGCGGGAGTAGCGAATGAGCAGTTCTTC	CASSLRLAGVANEQFF
.	many	TRBV12-3/TRBV12-4	TRBJ2-7	TGTGCCAGCAGTGCCTCGCCCGGGACCCCATTCCCCTGGCAGTACTTC	CASSASPGTPFPWQYF
.	many	TRBV12-3/TRBV12-4	TRBJ2-6	TGTGCCAGCTCTGGGGCCAACGTCCTGACTTTC	CASSGANVLTF
.	many	TRBV16	TRBJ1-1	TGTGCCAGCAGCCAATCAACTGAAGCTTTCTTT	CASSQSTEAFF
.	many	TRBV10-1	TRBJ2-4	TGCGCCAGCAGTGAGTCTCCTAAAAACATTCAGTACTTC	CASSESPKNIQYF
.	.	TRBV5-1	TRBJ1-1	TGCGCCAGCAGCTTGGAGGAGGGGAGAACTGAAGCTTTCTTT	CASSLEEGRTEAFF
.	many	TRBV5-1	TRBJ2-3	TGCGCCAGCAGCTTGGAATCTCGGTACACCAGCACAGATACGCAGTATTTT	CASSLESRYTSTDTQYF
.	many	TRBV12-3/TRBV12-4	TRBJ2-1	TGTGCCAGCATGGGGGGAGGCAGTGAGCAGTTCTTC	CASMGGGSEQFF
TRBD1	.	TRBV11-2	TRBJ2-3	TGTGCCAGCAGCTTAGCCCCTAGGGGGCTGGCAGATACGCAGTATTTT	CASSLAPRGLADTQYF
TRBD2	few	TRBV12-3/TRBV12-4	TRBJ2-5	TGTGCCAGCAGTGCTAGCGGGAGGTTCCAAGAGACCCAGTACTTC	CASSASGRFQETQYF
TRBD2	few	TRBV15	TRBJ2-3	TGTGCCACCAGCAGCGCGGGGGGGGCCACAGATACGCAGTATTTT	CATSSAGGATDTQYF
TRBD1	.	TRBV20-1	TRBJ2-7	TGCAGTGCTAGCCGGTGGGACAGGCCTGGAGATTACGAGCAGTACTTC	CSASRWDRPGDYEQYF
.	.	TRBV4-1	TRBJ2-5	TGCGCCAGCAGCCAAGGAAGGCTCAACGGAGAGACCCAGTACTTC	CASSQGRLNGETQYF
TRBD1	many	TRBV5-1	TRBJ1-1	TGCGCCAGCAGCTCAAAGGACAGGGGCACTGAAGCTTTCTTT	CASSSKDRGTEAFF
.	few	TRBV24-1	TRBJ2-1	TGTGCCACCAGTGACTCCCCTAGCCCAGCCTACAATGAGCAGTTCTTC	CATSDSPSPAYNEQFF
TRBD1	many	TRBV5-1	TRBJ1-4	TGCGCCAGCAGTTTCGGAGACAGGGGCCATAATGAAAAACTGTTTTTT	CASSFGDRGHNEKLFF
.	.	TRBV28	TRBJ1-1	TGTGCCAGCAGTTTATTGGGCGGCATTGAAGCTTTCTTT	CASSLLGGIEAFF
TRBD2	many	TRBV3-1	TRBJ2-2	TGTGCCAGCAGCCCGGGACTAGCGGGAGGCGACACCGGGGAGCTGTTTTTT	CASSPGLAGGDTGELFF
TRBD2	few	TRBV10-3	TRBJ2-5	TGTGCCATCAGTTCGGGGGGGCGAGAGACCCAGTACTTC	CAISSGGRETQYF
.	many	TRBV7-6	TRBJ2-7	TGTGCCAGCAGCTTCCCAAATCCCTACGAGCAGTACTTC	CASSFPNPYEQYF
TRBD1	.	TRBV12-3/TRBV12-4	TRBJ2-7	TGTGCCAGCAGTTTCGAACAGGGGACCTACGAGCAGTACTTC	CASSFEQGTYEQYF
TRBD2	few	TRBV7-2	TRBJ2-1	TGTGCCAGCAGCCCCCAAAGCGGGAGCTCTAGACATGAGCAGTTCTTC	CASSPQSGSSRHEQFF
TRBD1	many	TRBV5-1	TRBJ2-5	TGTGCCAGCAGTTTGGGACAGCGGGAGACCCAGTACTTC	CASSLGQRETQYF
TRBD2	few	TRBV15	TRBJ2-2	TGTGCCACCACCGGGACTAGCGGGGGCCCGAACACCGGGGAGCTGTTTTTT	CATTGTSGGPNTGELFF
TRBD2	many	TRBV27	TRBJ2-7	TGTGCCAGCAGTAGATCAATAGCGGGGGTGACCTACGAGCAGTACTTC	CASSRSIAGVTYEQYF
.	.	TRBV10-2	TRBJ2-7	TGCGCCAGCAGGCGGGGACAGAACTACGAGCAGTACTTC	CASRRGQNYEQYF
TRBD2	.	TRBV13	TRBJ2-3	TGTGCCAGCAGCTTAGCGTCGCTAGCGGGGGGGCGGGGCACAGATACGCAGTATTTT	CASSLASLAGGRGTDTQYF
TRBD1	many	TRBV7-9	TRBJ1-2	TGTGCCAGCAGCCCGGGACAGACCCCCGGCTACACCTTC	CASSPGQTPGYTF
TRBD2	many	TRBV10-3	TRBJ2-5	TGTGCCACGAAACTAGCGGGAAGCCAAGAGACCCAGTACTTC	CATKLAGSQETQYF
.	few	TRBV20-1	TRBJ2-7	TGCAGTGCGACCACGGGACTTCCCTCCTACGAGCAGTACTTC	CSATTGLPSYEQYF
TRBD1	many	TRBV12-3/TRBV12-4	TRBJ1-5	TGTGCCAGCAGATATGACAGGGTAGGCAATCAGCCCCAGCATTTT	CASRYDRVGNQPQHF
TRBD2	.	TRBV11-2	TRBJ2-1	TGTGCCAGCAGCTTAGATATCGGACTAGCGGGAATTAGGTCCTACAATGAGCAGTTCTTC	CASSLDIGLAGIRSYNEQFF